This TCR beta chain was found in a study of T-cell reconstitution after alpha-beta-depleted transplantation in children. Per the germline V gene, CDR1 is SGHTA and CDR2 is FQGTGA. The V gene lost 2 bases and the J gene lost 0 bases, with 13 bases spanning the gap. CDR3 length: 16 residues. Researchers prepared the TCRbeta library using unique molecular identifiers, the study reports. TCRdb ran MiXCR on the PCR reads and lists one entry per CDR3 protein. This table has a few hundred thousand distinct CDR3 sequences, 9.7% appearing once. The sequence was collected from a human donor who donated a stem cell graft to a child with SCID. V gene TRBV7-3 combines with J gene TRBJ1-1, with no clear D. Here the sequenced sample was PBMCs from the stem cell graft donor, taken from the stem cell graft. CDR3 sequence reads: CASSLLGGSMNTEAFF. CDR3 sequence (DNA): TGTGCCAGCAGCTTATTAGGTGGGTCCATGAACACTGAAGCTTTCTTT.